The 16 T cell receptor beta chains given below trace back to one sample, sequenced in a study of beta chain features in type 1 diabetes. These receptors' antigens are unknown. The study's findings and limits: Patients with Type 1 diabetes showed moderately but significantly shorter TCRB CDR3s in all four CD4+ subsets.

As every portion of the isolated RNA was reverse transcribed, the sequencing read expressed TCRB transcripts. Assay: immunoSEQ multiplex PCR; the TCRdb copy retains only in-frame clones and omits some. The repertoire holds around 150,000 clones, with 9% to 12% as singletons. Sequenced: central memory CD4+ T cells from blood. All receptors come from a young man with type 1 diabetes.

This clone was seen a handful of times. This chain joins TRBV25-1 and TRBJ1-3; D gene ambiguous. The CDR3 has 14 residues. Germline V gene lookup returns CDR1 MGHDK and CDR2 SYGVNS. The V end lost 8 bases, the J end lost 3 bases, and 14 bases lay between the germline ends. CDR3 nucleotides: TGTGCCAGCCCTCCGGAGAGTTTTGGAAACACCATATATTTT. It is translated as CASPPESFGNTIYF.

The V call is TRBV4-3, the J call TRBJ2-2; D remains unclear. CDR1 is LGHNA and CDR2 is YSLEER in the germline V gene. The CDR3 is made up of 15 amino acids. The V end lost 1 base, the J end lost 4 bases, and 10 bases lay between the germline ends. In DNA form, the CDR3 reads TGCGCCAGCAGCCAAGGCCACTATTCCACCGGGGAGCTGTTTTTT. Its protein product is CASSQGHYSTGELFF.

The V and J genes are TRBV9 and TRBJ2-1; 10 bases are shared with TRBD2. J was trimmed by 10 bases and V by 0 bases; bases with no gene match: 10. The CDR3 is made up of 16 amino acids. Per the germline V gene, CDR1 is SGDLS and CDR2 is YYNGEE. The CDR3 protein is CASSVAPSGGGAEQFF. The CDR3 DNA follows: TGTGCCAGCAGCGTAGCCCCTAGCGGGGGTGGGGCGGAGCAGTTCTTC.

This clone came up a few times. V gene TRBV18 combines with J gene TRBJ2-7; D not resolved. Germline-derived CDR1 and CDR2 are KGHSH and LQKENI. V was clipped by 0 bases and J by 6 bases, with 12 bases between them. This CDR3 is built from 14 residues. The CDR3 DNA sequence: TGTGCCAGCTCACCACCGGGCCCTGCCCTCGAGCAGTACTTC. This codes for CASSPPGPALEQYF. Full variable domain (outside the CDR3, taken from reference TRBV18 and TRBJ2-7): NAGVMQNPRHLVRRRGQEARLRCSPMKGHSHVYWYRQLPEEGLKFMVYLQKENIIDESGMPKERFSAEFPKEGPSILRIQQVVRGDSAAYFCASSPPGPALEQYFGPGTRLTVT.

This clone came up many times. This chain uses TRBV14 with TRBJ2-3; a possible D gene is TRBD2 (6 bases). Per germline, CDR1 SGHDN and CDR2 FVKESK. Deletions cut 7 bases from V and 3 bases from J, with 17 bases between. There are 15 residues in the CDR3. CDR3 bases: TGTGCCAGCACCCTGACTAGTTCCATAACAGATACGCAGTATTTT. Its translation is CASTLTSSITDTQYF.

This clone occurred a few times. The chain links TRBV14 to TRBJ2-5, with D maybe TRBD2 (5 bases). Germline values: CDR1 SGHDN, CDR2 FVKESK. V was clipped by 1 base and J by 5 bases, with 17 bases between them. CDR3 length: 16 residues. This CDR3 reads CASSQASARWTETQYF. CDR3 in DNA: TGTGCCAGCAGCCAAGCCTCCGCGCGGTGGACTGAGACCCAGTACTTC.

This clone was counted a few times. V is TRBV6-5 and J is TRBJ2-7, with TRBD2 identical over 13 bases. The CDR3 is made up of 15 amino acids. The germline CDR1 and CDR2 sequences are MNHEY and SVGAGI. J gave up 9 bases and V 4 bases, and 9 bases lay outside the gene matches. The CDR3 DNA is TGTGCCAGCAGTTTCAATTTGGGACTAGCGGGATGGCAGTACTTC. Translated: CASSFNLGLAGWQYF.

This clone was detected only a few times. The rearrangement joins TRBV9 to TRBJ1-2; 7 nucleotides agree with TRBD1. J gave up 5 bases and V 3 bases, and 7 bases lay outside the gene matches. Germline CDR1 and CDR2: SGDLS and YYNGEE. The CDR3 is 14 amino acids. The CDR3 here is CASSAAGQDYGYTF. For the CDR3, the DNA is TGTGCCAGCAGCGCCGCCGGACAGGATTATGGCTACACCTTC.

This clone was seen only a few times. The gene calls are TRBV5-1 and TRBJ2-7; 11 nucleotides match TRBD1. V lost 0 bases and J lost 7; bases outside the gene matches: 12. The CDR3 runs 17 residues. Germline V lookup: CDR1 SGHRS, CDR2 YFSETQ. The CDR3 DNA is TGCGCCAGCAGCTTGGTTGGGAGTGGACAGGGGGCAGGGGAGCAGTACTTC. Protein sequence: CASSLVGSGQGAGEQYF.

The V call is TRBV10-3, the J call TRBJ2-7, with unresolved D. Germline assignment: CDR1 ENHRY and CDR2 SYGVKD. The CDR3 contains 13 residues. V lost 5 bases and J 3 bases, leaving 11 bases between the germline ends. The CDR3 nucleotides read TGTGCCATCAGTCCCCCTGGAGTCTACGAGCAGTACTTC. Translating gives CAISPPGVYEQYF.

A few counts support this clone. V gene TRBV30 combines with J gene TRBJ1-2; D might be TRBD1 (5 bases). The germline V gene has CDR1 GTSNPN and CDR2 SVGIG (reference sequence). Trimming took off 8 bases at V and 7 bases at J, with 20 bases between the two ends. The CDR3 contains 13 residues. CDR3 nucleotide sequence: TGTGCCGCGAAAACCCACTCAGGGTCTGGCTACACCTTC. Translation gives CAAKTHSGSGYTF.

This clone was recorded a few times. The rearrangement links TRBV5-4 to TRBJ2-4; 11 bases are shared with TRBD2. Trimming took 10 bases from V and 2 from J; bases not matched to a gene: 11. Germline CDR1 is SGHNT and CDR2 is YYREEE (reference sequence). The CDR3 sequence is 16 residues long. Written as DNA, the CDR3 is TGTGCCGTCACTAGCGGGAGCTTCATGTCCAAAAACATTCAGTACTTC. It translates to CAVTSGSFMSKNIQYF.

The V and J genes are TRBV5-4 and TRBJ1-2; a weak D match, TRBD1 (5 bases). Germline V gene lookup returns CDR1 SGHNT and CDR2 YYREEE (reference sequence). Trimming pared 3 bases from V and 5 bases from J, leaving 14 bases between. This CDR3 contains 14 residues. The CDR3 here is CASSSNRQTYGYTF. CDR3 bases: TGTGCCAGCAGCTCCAATAGACAGACTTATGGCTACACCTTC.

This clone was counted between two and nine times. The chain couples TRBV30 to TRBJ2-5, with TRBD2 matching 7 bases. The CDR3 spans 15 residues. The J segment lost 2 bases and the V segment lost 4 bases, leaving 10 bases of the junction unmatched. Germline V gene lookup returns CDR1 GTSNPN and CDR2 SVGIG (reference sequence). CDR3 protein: CAWTPPLAPQETQYF. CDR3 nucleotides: TGTGCCTGGACCCCCCCACTAGCGCCACAAGAGACCCAGTACTTC.

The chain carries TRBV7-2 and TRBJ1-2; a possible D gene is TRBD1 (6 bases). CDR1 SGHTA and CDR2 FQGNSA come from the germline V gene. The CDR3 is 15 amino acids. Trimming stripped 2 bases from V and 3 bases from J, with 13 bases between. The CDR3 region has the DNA TGTGCCAGCAGCTTATACAGGGTTGAGGACTATGGCTACACCTTC. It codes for CASSLYRVEDYGYTF.

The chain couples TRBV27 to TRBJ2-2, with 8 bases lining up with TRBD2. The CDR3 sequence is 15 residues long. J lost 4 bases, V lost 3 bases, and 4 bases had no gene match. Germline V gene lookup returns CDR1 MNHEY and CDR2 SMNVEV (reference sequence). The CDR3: CASSFAGTSTGELFF. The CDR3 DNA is TGTGCCAGCAGTTTTGCCGGGACTAGCACCGGGGAGCTGTTTTTT.